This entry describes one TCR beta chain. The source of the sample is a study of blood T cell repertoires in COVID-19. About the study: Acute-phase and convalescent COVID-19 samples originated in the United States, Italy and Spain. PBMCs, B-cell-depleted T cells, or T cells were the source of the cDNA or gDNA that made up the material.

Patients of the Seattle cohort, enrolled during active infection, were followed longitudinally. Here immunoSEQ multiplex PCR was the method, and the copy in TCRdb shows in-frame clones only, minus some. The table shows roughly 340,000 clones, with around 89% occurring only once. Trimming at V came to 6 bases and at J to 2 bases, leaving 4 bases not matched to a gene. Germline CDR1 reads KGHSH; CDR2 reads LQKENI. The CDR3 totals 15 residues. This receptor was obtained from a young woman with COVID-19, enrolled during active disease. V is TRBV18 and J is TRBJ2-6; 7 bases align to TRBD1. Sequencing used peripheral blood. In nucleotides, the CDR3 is TGTGCCAGCTCTGAGGGGGCCCCTGGGGCCAACGTCCTGACTTTC. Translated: CASSEGAPGANVLTF.